The T cell receptor (beta chain) under discussion was sequenced for a study of tumor-infiltrating lymphocytes in primary liver carcinoma. Turning to the study itself: The five patients, who were men and women, ranged in age from 30 to 69 years. Regarding the study as a whole: The study found tumor-adjacent and tumor-blood pairs overlapped less than tumor region pairs.

This clonotype was found many times. Its antigen is undetermined. Co-extracting RNA and DNA was done with about 20-34 mg of unsorted bulk tissue as input. Primary liver carcinoma, confirmed by histopathology, was surgically resected. Chronic HBV infection, which was untreated, was present in the patients. TCR beta cDNA came from about 470 ng total RNA, primed with a constant-region primer. Three nested multiplex PCR rounds, a slightly modified ARM-PCR, produced the libraries for TCR beta. TRBV1-TRBV30 forward primers paired with a C-beta reverse primer drove the first two PCR rounds, about 11 cycles each. MiXCR was run by TCRdb on the multiplex PCR reads, yielding one entry per CDR3 protein. The table has about 120,000 distinct CDR3 sequences, around 70% seen once. The CDR3 runs to 18 residues. V gave up 0 bases and J gave up 0 bases, with 17 bases separating them. Germline loops: CDR1 SGHRS, CDR2 YFSETQ.

The receptor comes from a woman in her sixties with primary liver carcinoma and hepatitis B virus infection. The sequencing input was tumor-adjacent normal liver tissue. The chain employs TRBV5-1 and TRBJ2-3; TRBD1 is a possible D gene (6 bases). Here the CDR3 DNA reads TGCGCCAGCAGCTTGGGGGTGAGACAGGACTTTAGCACAGATACGCAGTATTTT. Translation gives CASSLGVRQDFSTDTQYF.